This T cell receptor (beta chain) was recovered during a study of T cell repertoires in cytomegalovirus infection. This CDR3 is 15 amino acids long. V gave up 7 bases and J gave up 6 bases, with 16 bases separating them. Germline V CDR1 and CDR2: MNHEY, SVGEGT. A few counts support this clonotype. What it recognizes is unknown. TCRdb itself ran the reads through MiXCR, one entry per CDR3 protein. The sample shows about 830,000 distinct CDR3 sequences, about 31% of them seen only once. Specimen: cultured CD8+ T cells from PBMCs, collected from culture after CMV antigen stimulation. The chain is built from TRBV6-2 or TRBV6-3 and TRBJ1-6, with a possible D match to TRBD1 (6 bases). The receptor's source is a human donor in good health (CMV status not recorded). Some clones in this sample may be carry-over from other donors' samples. The CDR3 region has the DNA TGTGCCAGCACCCGACCGACAGGACGTAATTCACCCCTCCACTTT. It translates to CASTRPTGRNSPLHF.